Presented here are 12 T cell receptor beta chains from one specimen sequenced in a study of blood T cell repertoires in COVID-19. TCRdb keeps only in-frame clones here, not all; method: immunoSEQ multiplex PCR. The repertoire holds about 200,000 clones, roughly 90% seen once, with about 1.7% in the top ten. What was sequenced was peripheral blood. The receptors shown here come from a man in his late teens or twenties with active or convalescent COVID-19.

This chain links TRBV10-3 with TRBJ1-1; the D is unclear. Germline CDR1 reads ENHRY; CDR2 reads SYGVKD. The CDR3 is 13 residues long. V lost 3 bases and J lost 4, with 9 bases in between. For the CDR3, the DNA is TGTGCCATCAGTGAAGAGGCTTCCACTGAAGCTTTCTTT. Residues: CAISEEASTEAFF.

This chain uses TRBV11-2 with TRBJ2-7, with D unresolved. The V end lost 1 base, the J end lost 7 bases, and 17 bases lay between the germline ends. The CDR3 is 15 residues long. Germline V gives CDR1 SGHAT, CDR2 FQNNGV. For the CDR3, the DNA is TGTGCCAGCAGCTTAGTGTCCCAAGATTCAGGAGAGCAGTACTTC. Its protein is CASSLVSQDSGEQYF.

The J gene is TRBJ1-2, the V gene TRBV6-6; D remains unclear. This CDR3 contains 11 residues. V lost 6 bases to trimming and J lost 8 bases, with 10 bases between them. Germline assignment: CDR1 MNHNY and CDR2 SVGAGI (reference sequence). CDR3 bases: TGTGCCAGCAGCCGCGAAATGGGCTACACCTTC. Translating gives CASSREMGYTF.

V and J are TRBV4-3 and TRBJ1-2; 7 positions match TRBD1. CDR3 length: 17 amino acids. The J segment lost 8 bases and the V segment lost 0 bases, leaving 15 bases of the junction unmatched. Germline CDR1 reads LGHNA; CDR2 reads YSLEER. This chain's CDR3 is CASSQERDRAHISGYTF. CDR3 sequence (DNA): TGCGCCAGCAGCCAAGAGAGAGACAGGGCCCACATATCGGGCTACACCTTC.

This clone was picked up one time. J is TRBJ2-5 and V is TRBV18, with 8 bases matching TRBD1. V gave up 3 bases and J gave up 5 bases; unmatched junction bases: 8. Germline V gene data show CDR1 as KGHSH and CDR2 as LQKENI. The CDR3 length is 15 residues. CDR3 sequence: CASSPQGAGEETQYF. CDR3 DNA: TGTGCCAGCTCACCGCAGGGGGCGGGCGAGGAGACCCAGTACTTC. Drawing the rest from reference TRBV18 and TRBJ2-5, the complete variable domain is NAGVMQNPRHLVRRRGQEARLRCSPMKGHSHVYWYRQLPEEGLKFMVYLQKENIIDESGMPKERFSAEFPKEGPSILRIQQVVRGDSAAYFCASSPQGAGEETQYFGPGTRLLVL.

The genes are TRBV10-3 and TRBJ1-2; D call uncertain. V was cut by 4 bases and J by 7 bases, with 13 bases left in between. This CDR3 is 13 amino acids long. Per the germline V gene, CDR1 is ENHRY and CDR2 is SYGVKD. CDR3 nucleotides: TGTGCCATCAGTGTCGAACATGAGGGTGGCTACACCTTC. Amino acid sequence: CAISVEHEGGYTF.

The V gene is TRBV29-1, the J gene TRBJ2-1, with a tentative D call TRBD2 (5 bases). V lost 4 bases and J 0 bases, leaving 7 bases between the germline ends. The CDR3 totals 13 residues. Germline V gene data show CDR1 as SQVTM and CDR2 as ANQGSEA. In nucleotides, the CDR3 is TGCAGCGTTGTAAGCGGCTCCTACAATGAGCAGTTCTTC. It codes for CSVVSGSYNEQFF.

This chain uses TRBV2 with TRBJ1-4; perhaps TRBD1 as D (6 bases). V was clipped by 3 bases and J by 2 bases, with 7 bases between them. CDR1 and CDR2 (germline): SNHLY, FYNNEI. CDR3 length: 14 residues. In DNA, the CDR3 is TGTGCCAGCAGTGAGCAGGGGACTAATGAAAAACTGTTTTTT. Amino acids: CASSEQGTNEKLFF.

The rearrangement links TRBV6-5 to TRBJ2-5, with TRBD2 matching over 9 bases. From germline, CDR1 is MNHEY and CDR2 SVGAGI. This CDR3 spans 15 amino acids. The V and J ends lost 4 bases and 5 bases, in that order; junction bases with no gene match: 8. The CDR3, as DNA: TGTGCCAGCAGTTCCCCGGGACTAGCTTTGGAGACCCAGTACTTC. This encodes CASSSPGLALETQYF.

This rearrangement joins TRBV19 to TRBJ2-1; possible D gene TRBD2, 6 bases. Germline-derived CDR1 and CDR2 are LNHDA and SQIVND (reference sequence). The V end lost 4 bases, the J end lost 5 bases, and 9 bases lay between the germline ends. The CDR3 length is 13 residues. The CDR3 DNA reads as TGTGCCAGTAGTACGCCGGGGGACAATGAGCAGTTCTTC. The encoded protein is CASSTPGDNEQFF.

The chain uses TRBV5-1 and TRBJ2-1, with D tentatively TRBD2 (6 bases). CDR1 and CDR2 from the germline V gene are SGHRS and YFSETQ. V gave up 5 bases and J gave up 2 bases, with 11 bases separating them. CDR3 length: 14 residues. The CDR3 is CASSRGTAYNEQFF. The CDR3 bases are TGCGCCAGCAGTCGAGGGACTGCCTACAATGAGCAGTTCTTC.

CDR3 region: CASRITGSYGYTF. The CDR3 DNA reads as TGTGCCAGCAGAATAACAGGGTCCTATGGCTACACCTTC. The chain couples TRBV6-5 to TRBJ1-2; a possible D gene is TRBD1 (6 bases). The germline V gene encodes CDR1 MNHEY and CDR2 SVGAGI. V was cut by 6 bases and J by 4 bases, with 12 bases left in between. The CDR3 is 13 amino acids.